The T cell receptor (beta chain) described here comes from a study of T cells in Graves' hyperthyroidism and ophthalmopathy. Looking at the study overall: Peripheral blood was taken when the disease was first diagnosed, before any treatment began.

To note about this clonotype: Its antigen is unidentified.

What was amplified from RNA transcripts were TCR beta CDR3 regions. A first-round RT-PCR of the TCR CDR3 used the HTBI primer set. TCRdb recomputed calls from the multiplex PCR reads with MiXCR, one row per CDR3 protein. The repertoire holds 650,000 to 850,000 distinct CDR3 sequences, with 18% as singletons. The study, taken as a whole, reports: Most expanded thyroid clonotypes above 0.001 also appeared in blood.

Subjects aged 18 to 65 presented with newly diagnosed hyperthyroidism of less than 2 months' duration. Orbital computed tomography, thyroid ultrasound, serum thyroxine and TRAb, and clinical symptoms together informed the diagnoses. V trimming: 5 bases; J trimming: 2 bases; junction bases outside the gene matches: 9. Germline CDR1 LGHNT, CDR2 FRNRAP. The CDR3 has 16 residues. This chain uses TRBV12-5 with TRBJ2-7, with 10 nucleotides matching TRBD2. Sample: blood. The TCR comes from a woman aged 45-60 years with Graves' hyperthyroidism that later progressed to Graves' ophthalmopathy. CDR3 coding DNA: TGTGCTAGTGGTCTGAGGACTAGCGGAAAAACCTACGAGCAGTACTTC. Its protein is CASGLRTSGKTYEQYF.